This T cell receptor (beta chain) is drawn from a study of T cells expressing NK-cell markers. Study conclusions and caveats: The CD3+CD56-NKG2C+ fraction of a handful of donors was likewise dominated by these clonotypes.

TCRdb processed the 5' RACE reads again and assigns one entry to each CDR3 protein, with no DNA. The data include about 30,000 distinct CDR3 sequences; the top ten clones carry roughly three fifths. To note about this clonotype: What it binds is not known.

Germline V gene data show CDR1 as SGHVS and CDR2 as FNYEAQ. This CDR3 contains 14 residues. The rearrangement uses TRBV7-6 and TRBJ2-1; TCRdb's assignment of TRBD2 cannot be checked, as there is no DNA. Sequenced input: blood T cells: a sorted CD56 or NKG2C T cell subset, CD4+ or CD8+ T cells, or bulk PBMC T cells (not recorded which). The TCR comes from a woman between 18 and 70 years old in good health. CDR3 amino acids: CASSLVLAGNEQFF.